This T cell receptor (beta chain) came from a study of control samples from healthy donors and cancer patients. Germline V lookup: CDR1 SGHRS, CDR2 YFSETQ. CDR3 length equals 14 residues. V was clipped by 2 bases and J by 6 bases, with 15 bases between them. Repertoires were generated with immunoSEQ multiplex PCR, while TCRdb's copy carries only in-frame clones and drops some. The sample consists of 95,000 to 150,000 clones, more than 85% of them appearing once. The clonotype comes from a man between 18 and 29 years old in good health. Sequenced sample: blood. This rearrangement joins TRBV5-1 to TRBJ2-7; weak D call: TRBD1 (5 bases). The CDR3 coding sequence is TGCGCCAGCAGCTTAGTTGGCCAGGGAAGCGAGCAGTACTTC. Translated: CASSLVGQGSEQYF. Full variable domain (outside the CDR3, taken from reference TRBV5-1 and TRBJ2-7): KAGVTQTPRYLIKTRGQQVTLSCSPISGHRSVSWYQQTPGQGLQFLFEYFSETQRNKGNFPGRFSGRQFSNSRSEMNVSTLELGDSALYLCASSLVGQGSEQYFGPGTRLTVT.